A selection of T cell receptor beta chains follows, all from one sample in a study of cytomegalovirus exposure and HLA in healthy donors. The protocol was immunoSEQ multiplex PCR, while the TCRdb copy is restricted to in-frame clones and leaves out a portion. This sample carries some 200,000 clones, approximately 83% of them seen once, and the ten largest clones take around 2.8%. Sample: PBMCs. These receptor sequences come from a woman between 18 and 29 years old in good health and CMV-seropositive. The CDR3 runs from the conserved cysteine through the conserved F or W. The D gene is left open where the match is weak. A row's size may be missing; if present it is once, few, many or a size class.

D gene | CDR3 length | J gene | clone size | V gene | CDR3 protein | CDR3 DNA
NA | 16 | TRBJ2-7 | NA | TRBV11-2 | CASSLVKREQGYEQYF | TGTGCCAGCAGCTTAGTAAAACGTGAACAGGGCTACGAGCAGTACTTC
TRBD1 | 17 | TRBJ1-6 | few | TRBV27 | CASSSPARQGSRSPLHF | TGTGCCAGCAGTTCCCCCGCCCGACAGGGTAGTCGATCACCCCTCCACTTT
NA | 14 | TRBJ2-2 | NA | TRBV27 | CASKPRGRAGELFF | TGTGCCAGCAAACCCAGGGGTAGGGCCGGGGAGCTGTTTTTT
NA | 13 | TRBJ2-3 | NA | TRBV5-4 | CASRSGSTDTQYF | TGTGCCAGCAGATCGGGGTCCACAGATACGCAGTATTTT
TRBD1 | 16 | TRBJ2-5 | NA | TRBV2 | CASSEGGRGPQETQYF | TGTGCCAGCAGTGAAGGGGGCAGGGGGCCCCAAGAGACCCAGTACTTC
NA | 17 | TRBJ1-3 | once | TRBV2 | CASSSGSLRQGGNTIYF | TGTGCCAGCAGCTCGGGTTCCCTTCGGCAGGGTGGAAACACCATATATTTT
TRBD1 | 14 | TRBJ2-7 | NA | TRBV7-7 | CASSSGTGNYEQYF | TGTGCCAGCAGCTCCGGGACAGGAAACTACGAGCAGTACTTC
NA | 16 | TRBJ2-7 | once | TRBV6-6 | CASSGLGGQGSNEQYF | TGTGCCAGCAGTGGCCTTGGGGGCCAGGGGTCTAACGAGCAGTACTTC
TRBD1 | 15 | TRBJ1-6 | NA | TRBV6-5 | CASSTRDSPSSPLHF | TGTGCCAGCAGTACTCGGGACAGTCCAAGTTCACCCCTCCACTTT
TRBD1 | 15 | TRBJ2-7 | NA | TRBV6-1 | CASSVTGTAAYEQYF | TGTGCCAGCAGTGTTACCGGGACAGCGGCCTACGAGCAGTACTTC
TRBD2 | 14 | TRBJ2-1 | NA | TRBV7-9 | CASSSAGLYNEQFF | TGTGCCAGCAGTTCAGCGGGGCTCTACAATGAGCAGTTCTTC
NA | 17 | TRBJ2-2 | NA | TRBV5-4 | CASSLAGSYRATGELFF | TGTGCCAGCAGCTTGGCCGGGAGCTATCGGGCCACCGGGGAGCTGTTTTTT
NA | 16 | TRBJ2-7 | NA | TRBV6-1 | CASSEMQELLGGEQYF | TGTGCCAGCAGTGAAATGCAGGAATTACTCGGAGGGGAGCAGTACTTC
NA | 15 | TRBJ2-1 | NA | TRBV2 | CASSLGLPTGSEQFF | TGTGCCAGCAGTCTGGGACTACCTACAGGGAGTGAGCAGTTCTTC
TRBD1 | 16 | TRBJ2-3 | NA | TRBV5-1 | CASSLGGTGGTDTQYF | TGCGCCAGCAGCTTGGGGGGCACAGGGGGCACAGATACGCAGTATTTT
NA | 15 | TRBJ1-1 | NA | TRBV25-1 | CASSELGSLNTEAFF | TGTGCCAGCAGTGAATTGGGGAGCTTGAACACTGAAGCTTTCTTT
TRBD2 | 17 | TRBJ2-1 | NA | TRBV27 | CASIVAGGPFSYNEQFF | TGTGCCAGCATTGTGGCGGGGGGCCCTTTCTCCTACAATGAGCAGTTCTTC
NA | 15 | TRBJ1-6 | few | TRBV5-4 | CASSQDQGFNSPLHF | TGTGCCAGCAGTCAAGATCAGGGATTCAATTCACCCCTCCACTTT
NA | 14 | TRBJ1-1 | NA | TRBV7-9 | CASSLGGWDTEAFF | TGTGCCAGCAGCTTAGGGGGCTGGGACACTGAAGCTTTCTTT
TRBD1 | 17 | TRBJ1-6 | NA | TRBV4-1 | CASSQDPGTVTNSPLHF | TGCGCCAGCAGCCAAGATCCCGGGACAGTAACAAATTCACCCCTCCACTTT
NA | 14 | TRBJ2-7 | NA | TRBV7-2 | CASSFFGRDYEQYF | TGTGCCAGCAGCTTTTTTGGCAGGGACTACGAGCAGTACTTC
NA | 13 | TRBJ2-7 | NA | TRBV5-4 | CASSFVDSYEQYF | TGTGCCAGCAGCTTTGTAGACAGCTACGAGCAGTACTTC
TRBD1 | 15 | TRBJ2-7 | once | TRBV7-8 | CASSPPGTGGREQYF | TGTGCCAGCAGCCCCCCCGGTACAGGGGGCAGGGAGCAGTACTTC
TRBD2 | 17 | TRBJ2-7 | NA | TRBV7-8 | CASSRTSGGLKGYEQYF | TGTGCCAGCAGTAGGACTAGCGGGGGTTTAAAGGGCTACGAGCAGTACTTC
TRBD2 | 18 | TRBJ2-3 | NA | TRBV7-2 | CASSISSGGANILYTQYF | TGTGCCAGCAGCATCTCTAGCGGGGGGGCCAATATTTTATATACGCAGTATTTT
NA | 12 | TRBJ2-4 | NA | TRBV15 | CATSSALSIQYF | TGTGCCACCAGCAGCGCGCTTAGCATTCAGTACTTC
NA | 17 | TRBJ1-6 | NA | TRBV9 | CASSVGGGVTYNSPLHF | TGTGCCAGCAGCGTAGGCGGGGGGGTCACCTATAATTCACCCCTCCACTTT
NA | 12 | TRBJ2-5 | NA | TRBV15 | CATSRDGVTQYF | TGTGCCACCAGCAGGGACGGGGTGACCCAGTACTTC
NA | 12 | TRBJ2-7 | NA | TRBV4-1 | CASSQDSGEQYF | TGCGCCAGCAGCCAAGATAGCGGAGAGCAGTACTTC
TRBD2 | 15 | TRBJ2-1 | NA | TRBV19 | CASSIRGGTYNEQFF | TGTGCCAGTAGTATTCGCGGGGGGACCTACAATGAGCAGTTCTTC
TRBD1 | 14 | TRBJ2-7 | NA | TRBV9 | CASSPWDRVYEQYF | TGTGCCAGCAGCCCCTGGGACAGGGTATACGAGCAGTACTTC
TRBD2 | 15 | TRBJ2-2 | NA | TRBV5-4 | CAPGVCGGLAGELFF | TGTGCCCCGGGGGTTTGCGGGGGGTTGGCCGGGGAGCTGTTTTTT
TRBD2 | 15 | TRBJ2-1 | NA | TRBV10-3 | CAISGSGGSYNEQFF | TGTGCCATCAGTGGTAGCGGGGGCTCCTACAATGAGCAGTTCTTC